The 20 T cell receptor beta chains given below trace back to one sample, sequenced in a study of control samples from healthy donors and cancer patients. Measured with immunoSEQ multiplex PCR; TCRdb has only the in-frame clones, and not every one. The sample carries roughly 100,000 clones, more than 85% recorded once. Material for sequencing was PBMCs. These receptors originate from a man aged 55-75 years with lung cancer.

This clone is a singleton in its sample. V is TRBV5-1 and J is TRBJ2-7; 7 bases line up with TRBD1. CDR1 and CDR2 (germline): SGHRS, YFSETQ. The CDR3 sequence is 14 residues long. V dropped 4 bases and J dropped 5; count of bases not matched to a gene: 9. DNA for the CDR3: TGCGCCAGCAGCCGAACAGGGGCCGTAGACGAGCAGTACTTC. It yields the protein CASSRTGAVDEQYF. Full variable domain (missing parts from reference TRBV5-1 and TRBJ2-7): KAGVTQTPRYLIKTRGQQVTLSCSPISGHRSVSWYQQTPGQGLQFLFEYFSETQRNKGNFPGRFSGRQFSNSRSEMNVSTLELGDSALYLCASSRTGAVDEQYFGPGTRLTVT.

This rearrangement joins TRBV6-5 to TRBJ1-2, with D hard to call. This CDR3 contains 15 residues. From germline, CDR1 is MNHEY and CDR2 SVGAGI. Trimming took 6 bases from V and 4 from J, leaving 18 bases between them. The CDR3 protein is CASSPKGGMGYGYTF. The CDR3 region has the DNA TGTGCCAGCAGCCCCAAAGGAGGGATGGGCTATGGCTACACCTTC.

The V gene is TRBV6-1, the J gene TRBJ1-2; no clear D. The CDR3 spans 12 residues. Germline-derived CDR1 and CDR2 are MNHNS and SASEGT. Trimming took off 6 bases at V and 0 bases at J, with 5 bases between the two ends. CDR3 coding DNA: TGTGCCAGCAGGGGAACTAACTATGGCTACACCTTC. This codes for CASRGTNYGYTF.

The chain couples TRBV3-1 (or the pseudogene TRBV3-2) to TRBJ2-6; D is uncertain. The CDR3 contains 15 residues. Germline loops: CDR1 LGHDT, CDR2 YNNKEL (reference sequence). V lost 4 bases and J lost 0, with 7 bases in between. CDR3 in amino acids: CASSLPGSGANVLTF. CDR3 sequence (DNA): TGTGCCAGCAGCCTACCAGGCTCTGGGGCCAACGTCCTGACTTTC.

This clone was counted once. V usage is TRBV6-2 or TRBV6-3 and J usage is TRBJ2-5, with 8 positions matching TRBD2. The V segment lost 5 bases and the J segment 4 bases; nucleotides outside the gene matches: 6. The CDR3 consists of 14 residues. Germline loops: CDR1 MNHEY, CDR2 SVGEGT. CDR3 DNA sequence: TGTGCCAGCAGTCCCGGGACTAGTACAGAGACCCAGTACTTC. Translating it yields CASSPGTSTETQYF.

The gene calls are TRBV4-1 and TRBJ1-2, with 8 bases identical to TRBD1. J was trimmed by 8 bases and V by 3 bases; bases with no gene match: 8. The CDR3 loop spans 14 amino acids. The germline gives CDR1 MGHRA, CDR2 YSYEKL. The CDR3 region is CASSQGTGPKGYTF. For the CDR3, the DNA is TGCGCCAGCAGCCAGGGGACAGGACCGAAAGGCTACACCTTC.

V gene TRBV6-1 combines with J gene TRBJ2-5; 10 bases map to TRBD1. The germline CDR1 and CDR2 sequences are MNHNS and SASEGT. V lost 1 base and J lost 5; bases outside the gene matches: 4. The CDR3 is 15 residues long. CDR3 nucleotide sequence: TGTGCCAGCAGTGAAGACTTGGGACAGGGGGAGACCCAGTACTTC. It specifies CASSEDLGQGETQYF.

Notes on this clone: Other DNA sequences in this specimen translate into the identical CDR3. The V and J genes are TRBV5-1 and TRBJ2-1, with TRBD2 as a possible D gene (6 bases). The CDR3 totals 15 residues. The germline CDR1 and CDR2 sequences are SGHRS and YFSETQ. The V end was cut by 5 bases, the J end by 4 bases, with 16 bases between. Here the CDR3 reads CASSVGGGNYNEQFF. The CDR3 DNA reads TGCGCCAGCAGTGTGGGGGGTGGCAATTACAATGAGCAGTTCTTC.

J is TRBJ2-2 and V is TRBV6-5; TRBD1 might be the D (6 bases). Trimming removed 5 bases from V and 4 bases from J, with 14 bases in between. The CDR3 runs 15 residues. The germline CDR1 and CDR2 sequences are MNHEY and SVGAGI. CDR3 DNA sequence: TGTGCCAGCAGTAGGGACATCTTGAGCACCGGGGAGCTGTTTTTT. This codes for CASSRDILSTGELFF.

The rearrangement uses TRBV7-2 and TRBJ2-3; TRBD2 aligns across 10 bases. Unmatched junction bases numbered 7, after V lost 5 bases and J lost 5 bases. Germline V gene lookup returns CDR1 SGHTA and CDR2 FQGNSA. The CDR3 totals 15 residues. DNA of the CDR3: TGTGCCAGCAGCACACCGGGACTAGCGCTAGATACGCAGTATTTT. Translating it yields CASSTPGLALDTQYF.

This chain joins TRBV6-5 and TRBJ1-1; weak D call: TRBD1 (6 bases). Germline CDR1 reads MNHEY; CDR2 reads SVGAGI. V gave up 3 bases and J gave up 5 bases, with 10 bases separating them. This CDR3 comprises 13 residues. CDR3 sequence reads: CASSYTGTTEAFF. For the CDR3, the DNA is TGTGCCAGCAGTTATACAGGGACAACTGAAGCTTTCTTT.

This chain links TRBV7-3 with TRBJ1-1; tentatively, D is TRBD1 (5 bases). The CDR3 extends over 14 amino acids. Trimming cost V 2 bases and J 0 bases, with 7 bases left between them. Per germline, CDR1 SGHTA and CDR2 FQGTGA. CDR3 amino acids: CASSLQGMNTEAFF. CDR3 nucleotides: TGTGCCAGCAGCTTACAGGGCATGAACACTGAAGCTTTCTTT.

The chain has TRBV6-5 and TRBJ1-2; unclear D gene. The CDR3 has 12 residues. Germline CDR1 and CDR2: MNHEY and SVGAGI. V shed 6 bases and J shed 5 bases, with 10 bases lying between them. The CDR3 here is CASRSDGYGYTF. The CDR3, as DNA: TGTGCCAGCAGGTCAGACGGTTATGGCTACACCTTC.

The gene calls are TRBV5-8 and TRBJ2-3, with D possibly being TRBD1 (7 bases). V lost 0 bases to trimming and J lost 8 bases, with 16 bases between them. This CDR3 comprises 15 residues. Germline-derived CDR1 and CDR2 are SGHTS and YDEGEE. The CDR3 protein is CASSLEQGRMGTQYF. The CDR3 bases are TGTGCCAGCAGCTTGGAACAGGGGAGGATGGGTACGCAGTATTTT.

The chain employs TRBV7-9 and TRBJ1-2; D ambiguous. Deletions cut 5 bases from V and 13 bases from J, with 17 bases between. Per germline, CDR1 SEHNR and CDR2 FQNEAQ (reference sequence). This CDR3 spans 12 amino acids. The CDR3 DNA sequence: TGTGCCAGCAGCGACCGGGATCGCGGATCCACCTTC. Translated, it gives CASSDRDRGSTF.

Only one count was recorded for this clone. The CDR3 protein is CATSDAGGAGGYTF. CDR3 DNA sequence: TGTGCCACCAGTGACGCAGGGGGCGCGGGGGGCTACACCTTC. This chain connects TRBV24-1 to TRBJ1-2; 8 positions match TRBD1. Trimming removed 4 bases from V and 8 bases from J; junction bases left unmatched: 8. In germline, CDR1 is KGHDR, CDR2 SFDVKD. The CDR3 has 14 amino acids.

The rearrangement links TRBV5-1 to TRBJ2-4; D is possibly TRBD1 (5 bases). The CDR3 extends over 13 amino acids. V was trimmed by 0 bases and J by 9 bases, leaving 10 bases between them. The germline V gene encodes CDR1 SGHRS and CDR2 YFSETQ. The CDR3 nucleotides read TGCGCCAGCAGCTTGGACAGGAACGGCATTCAGTACTTC. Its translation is CASSLDRNGIQYF.

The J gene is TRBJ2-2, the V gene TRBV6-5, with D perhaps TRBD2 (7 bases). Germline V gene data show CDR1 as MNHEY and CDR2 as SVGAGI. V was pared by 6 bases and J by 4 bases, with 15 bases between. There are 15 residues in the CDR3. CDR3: CASSRRGGGTGELFF. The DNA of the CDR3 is TGTGCCAGCAGCCGCAGGGGAGGGGGCACCGGGGAGCTGTTTTTT.

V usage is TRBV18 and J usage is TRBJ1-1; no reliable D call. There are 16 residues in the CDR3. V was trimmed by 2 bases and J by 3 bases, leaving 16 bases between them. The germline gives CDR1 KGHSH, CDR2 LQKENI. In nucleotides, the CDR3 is TGTGCCAGCTCACCATCCCTACTCGGCGGGGACACTGAAGCTTTCTTT. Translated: CASSPSLLGGDTEAFF.

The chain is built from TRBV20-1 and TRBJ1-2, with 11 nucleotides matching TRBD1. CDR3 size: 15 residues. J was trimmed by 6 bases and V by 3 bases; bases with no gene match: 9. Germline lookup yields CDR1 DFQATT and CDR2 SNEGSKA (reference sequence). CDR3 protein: CSASLAGTGGDGYTF. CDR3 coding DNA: TGCAGTGCTAGTCTGGCCGGGACAGGGGGTGATGGCTACACCTTC.